What follows is one T cell receptor beta chain and its context. Its antigen remains undetermined. The data derive from a study of cytomegalovirus exposure and HLA in healthy donors (TCRdb year 2017). A note on the overall study: In an earlier analysis of roughly 590 of the donors, around 290 Gb of sequence data and approximately 100 million unique TCR beta sequences from about 179 million T cells were reported. An early release that covered fewer than 750 HLA-typed donors contained 300 to 350 gigabases of sequencing data and around 85 million unique TCR sequences. Among the roughly 390 genotyped donors, 81% belonged to the genetic ancestry cluster associated with self-reported Caucasian donors. The study was designed to test whether signatures of past pathogen exposure could be identified by cataloging public T cell receptors. The study profiled the T cell repertoires of 500 to 800 subjects by immunosequencing and related them to cytomegalovirus serostatus. A separate validation cohort of over 95 different subjects was used in addition to the 666-subject first cohort. To predict cytomegalovirus infection status, the study combined high-throughput TCR immunosequencing, statistical association of individual TCRs with disease status, and machine learning. In a later analysis, previously published TCR beta repertoires from fewer than 750 donors were re-analyzed and high-resolution HLA genotyping was added so that TCR occurrence patterns could be studied. Rather than drawing on any new phenotypic data, the later analysis identified candidate immune exposures from TCR beta sequences and the way those sequences occurred across donors. An earlier analysis of some 500 of the donors used high-throughput TCR beta sequencing to judge whether each TCR beta V gene segment behaved as functional or pseudogenic. Donor age, sex, ethnicity and CMV serostatus were compiled alongside the repertoire data. In a later genetic analysis, genome-wide SNP genotypes for about three fifths of the 666 donors were used, and that subset was treated as a discovery cohort. All discovery cohort repertoires had been generated using a single sequencing platform. HLA typing covered class I and class II loci at four-digit resolution. Typing coverage varied by locus: about 620-630 donors for A, B, C, DRB1 and DQB1; 500 to 550 for DQA1; more than 600 for DPA1; approximately 490 for DPB1. Because of strong linkage in the cohort, 5 or 6 DR-DQ haplotypes were treated as single units for association and clustering. Among 398 genotyped donors of the cohort, an average of around 240,000 unique TCR beta nucleotide sequences were sequenced per donor, around 20% of them non-productive.

CDR1 SGHRS and CDR2 YFSETQ were looked up in the germline V gene. The CDR3 numbers 12 residues from cysteine through phenylalanine. CDR3 DNA only is kept here, 36 bases in frame from base 1. Cut back by 1 base and 6 bases, the V and J ends lie 7 bases apart. The study at large found these results: This cohort had only TCR beta chains sequenced, and the lack of alpha or paired-chain data limited which features could be detected. Because counts were too low, approximately 18 rarely observed V segments, including chromosome 9 orphons, were excluded from the earlier analysis of fewer than 650 of the donors. Strong co-occurrence of HLA alleles, especially DR and DQ, made assigning TCR associations to individual alleles difficult. In a later analysis, 15,000 to 20,000 TCR beta sequences were associated with specific HLA alleles at a false discovery rate of 0.05. Roughly uniform sequencing depth across donors was assumed in presence/absence analyses, although this assumption may not hold. A further reported finding was that TCR beta sequences accurately predicted the HLA-A and HLA-B alleles for most subjects in the first cohort. A later genetic analysis reported fewer N-insertions in productive TCRs among donors in an Asian-associated ancestry cluster than the roughly 700-donor mean. The 87-base-pair reads could not distinguish some IMGT-functional V segments, including TRBV6-2 and TRBV6-3, so those segments were excluded. Correlated functional status among segregating V segments might reflect linkage disequilibrium, but an unknown experimental factor could not be ruled out. An earlier analysis of around 600 of the donors showed that most TCR beta V segments appeared in productive rearrangements either about 90% or about 30% of the time, which broadly matched IMGT annotations. Because some donors lacked HLA typing at each locus, the association tests relied only on the typed subset. A later analysis reported that several top co-occurrence clusters appeared linked to parvovirus B19, influenza, CMV and Epstein-Barr virus. The authors suggested that the approach could potentially be generalized to other disease states and immunological phenotypes. V-gene and J-gene trimming of TCR beta chains was associated with a missense DCLRE1C variant in a later genetic analysis, and the association was replicated in an independent cohort. For the cohort, immune exposure information was limited to CMV serostatus. In the study, about 150 TCR beta chains were listed as associated with cytomegalovirus. A cluster of highly shared sequence variants was judged likely to represent a technical artifact of the sequencing pipeline. Across donors, most TCR sequences were observed very rarely, whereas some public TCRs were present in many individuals. In a later analysis, HLA-associated TCR beta chains were found to be more clonally expanded and to have lower generation probabilities than equally common non-associated chains. Most CMV-associated TCR beta chains appeared to be HLA-restricted in a later analysis, and the HLA associations seemed to be driven largely by CMV exposure. Three of the identified cytomegalovirus-associated TCR beta chains were confirmed in vitro to be specific for cytomegalovirus antigens. The classifier was reported to diagnose cytomegalovirus status with high specificity and sensitivity in both the original and validation cohorts. A later analysis found that TCR association rates varied across HLA loci, with DRB1 alleles showing the most associated TCRs and HLA-C alleles the fewest.

The library was built by means of the immunoSEQ multiplex PCR assay. The multiplex PCR relied on a mix of 60 forward primers for TCR Vbeta segments and 13 reverse primers for TCR Jbeta segments. Amplification of the CDR3 region of rearranged TCR beta genes was performed with a multiplex PCR assay on genomic DNA. The amplified TCR beta libraries were sequenced on the Illumina HiSeq System as 87-base-pair reads. In the paper's pipeline: In a later analysis, 70 million to 95 million unique TCR beta chains were counted across the approximately 620 repertoires, and roughly 10 million of these chains were shared by at least two donors. A nearest-neighbor algorithm error-corrected the raw reads and collapsed the reads into unique sequences, merging closely related sequences to remove PCR and sequencing errors. To assign V, D and J gene segments, CDR3 sequences were aligned to IMGT reference sequences. Each retained sequence needed at least a six-nucleotide match to both a V gene segment and a J gene segment. Rearrangements were called productive when the CDR3 lacked stop codons and stayed in frame with V and J; all others were non-productive. Following IMGT convention, CDR3 was defined as the stretch from the second conserved V-encoded cysteine to the conserved J-encoded phenylalanine. In an earlier analysis of around 640 of the donors, sequences lacking an unambiguous match to a single V gene segment were excluded. An earlier analysis of a few hundred of the donors classified V segments as functional when productive rearrangements were above 56.7% and as segregating when the standard deviation between donors was above 5%. A statistical classification framework was built for diagnosing cytomegalovirus status from the catalog of TCR beta chain sequences. In a later analysis, TCR nucleotide sequences were compared against IMGT/GENE-DB human TR gene sequences so that V and J genes could be assigned. In a later analysis, CDR3 sequences and most-parsimonious VDJ recombination scenarios were assigned using the TCRdist pipeline. In a later analysis, every TCR beta chain was defined by the combination of its CDR3 amino acid sequence and its V-gene family, and reads without a unique V-gene family were dropped. A later analysis removed several hundred highly shared, low-generation-probability nucleotide sequences to deal with suspected cross-contamination and a sequencing artifact. In a later analysis, a clonal expansion index for each public chain was calculated from normalized within-repertoire ranks of inferred template counts. Generation probabilities in a later analysis came from a VDJ recombination model fitted to out-of-frame rearrangements, and those results were checked against IGoR. A later analysis scored TCR-TCR, TCR-HLA and TCR-CMV co-occurrence with hypergeometric tests, applying a repertoire-size bias correction to TCR pairs. A later analysis estimated false discovery rates by permuting HLA or CMV assignments 20 times. In a later analysis, co-occurring TCRs were grouped using DBSCAN, with TCRdist sequence similarity added in when clustering inside HLA-allele-positive subsets. Co-occurrence clustering excluded repertoires with fewer than 30,000 or more than 120,000 public chains, plus five with anomalous nucleotide sharing. In its TCRdb copy, this immuneACCESS table keeps in-frame sequences only and misses some clones. Where compared with another copy, unresolved V genes explain less than half of these, and the others have no known cause. V and J calls and clone size are as listed in that table; D and trimming were resolved from the DNA. For this sample, the table gives approximately 120,000 clones. The top ten clonotypes cover around 2.7% of the sample.

The cohort was made up of approximately 670 healthy bone marrow donors. At the time of sampling, every cohort member was nominally healthy, though immune exposures that went unrecorded were likely present. The donor tested CMV seronegative, placing the donor among the 352 seronegative members of the cohort. A peripheral blood sample was provided by each donor, and peripheral blood mononuclear cells were used for TCR beta sequencing. Genomic DNA was extracted from the blood cell samples with the Qiagen DNeasy Blood Extraction Kit. Sequenced: PBMCs. The sequence joins TRBV5-1 to TRBJ1-1; the D gene lacks a confident call. The sequence was obtained from a man aged 25 to 40 in good health and CMV-seronegative. The CDR3 here reads CASSLSGAEAFF. The nucleotide sequence is given as TGCGCCAGCAGCTTGAGCGGAGCTGAAGCTTTCTTT.